This T cell receptor beta chain was documented in a study of OX40 agonist ivuxolimab in advanced cancers. Data came from immunoSEQ multiplex PCR; TCRdb stores just in-frame clones and leaves some out. Among more than 9,000 clones listed, approximately 80% were seen once. This CDR3 contains 15 residues. Trimming took off 2 bases at V and 0 bases at J, with 9 bases between the two ends. CDR1 is SGHRS and CDR2 is YFSETQ in the germline V gene. Sample: CD4+ or CD8+ T cells sorted from blood, taken in a trial of the OX40 agonist ivuxolimab. The genes are TRBV5-1 and TRBJ1-3; perhaps TRBD1 as D (5 bases). This sequence originates from an adult with an advanced solid tumor such as melanoma, head and neck, liver or kidney cancer. CDR3 bases: TGCGCCAGCAGCTTTGAGGGGTTCTCTGGAAACACCATATATTTT. Translation: CASSFEGFSGNTIYF.